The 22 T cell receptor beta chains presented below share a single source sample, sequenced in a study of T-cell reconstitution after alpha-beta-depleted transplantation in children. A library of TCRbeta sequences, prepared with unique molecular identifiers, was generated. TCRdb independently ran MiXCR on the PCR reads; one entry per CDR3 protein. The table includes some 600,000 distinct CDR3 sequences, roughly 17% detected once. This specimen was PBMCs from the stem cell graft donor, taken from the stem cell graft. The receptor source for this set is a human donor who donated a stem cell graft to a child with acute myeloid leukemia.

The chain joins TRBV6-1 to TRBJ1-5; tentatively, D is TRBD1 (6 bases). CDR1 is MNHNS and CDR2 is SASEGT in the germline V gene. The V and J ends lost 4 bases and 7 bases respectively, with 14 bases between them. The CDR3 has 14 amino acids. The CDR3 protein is CASSGNRVRQPQHF. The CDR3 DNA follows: TGTGCCAGCAGTGGGAACAGGGTACGACAGCCCCAGCATTTT.

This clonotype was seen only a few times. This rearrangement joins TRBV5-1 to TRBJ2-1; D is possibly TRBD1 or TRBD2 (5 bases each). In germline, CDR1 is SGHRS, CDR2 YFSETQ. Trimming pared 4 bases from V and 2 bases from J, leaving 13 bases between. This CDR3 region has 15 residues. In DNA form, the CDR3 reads TGCGCCAGCAGCCCGGGAATGGGGCCCTACAATGAGCAGTTCTTC. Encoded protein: CASSPGMGPYNEQFF.

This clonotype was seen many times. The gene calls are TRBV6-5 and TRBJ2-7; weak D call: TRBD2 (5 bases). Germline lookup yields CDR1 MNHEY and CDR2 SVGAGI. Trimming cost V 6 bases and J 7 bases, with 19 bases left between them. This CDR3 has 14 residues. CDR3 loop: CASSLTGSGLEQYF. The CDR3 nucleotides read TGTGCCAGCAGCCTGACTGGGTCGGGATTGGAGCAGTACTTC.

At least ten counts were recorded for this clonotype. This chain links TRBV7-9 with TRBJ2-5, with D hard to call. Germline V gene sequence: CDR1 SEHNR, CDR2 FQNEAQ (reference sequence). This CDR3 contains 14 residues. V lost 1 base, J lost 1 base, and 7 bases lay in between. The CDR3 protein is CASSLGAFQETQYF. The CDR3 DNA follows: TGTGCCAGCAGCTTAGGAGCCTTCCAAGAGACCCAGTACTTC. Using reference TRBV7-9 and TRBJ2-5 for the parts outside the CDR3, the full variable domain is DTGVSQNPRHKITKRGQNVTFRCDPISEHNRLYWYRQTLGQGPEFLTYFQNEAQLEKSRLLSDRFSAERPKGSFSTLEIQRTEQGDSAMYLCASSLGAFQETQYFGPGTRLLVL.

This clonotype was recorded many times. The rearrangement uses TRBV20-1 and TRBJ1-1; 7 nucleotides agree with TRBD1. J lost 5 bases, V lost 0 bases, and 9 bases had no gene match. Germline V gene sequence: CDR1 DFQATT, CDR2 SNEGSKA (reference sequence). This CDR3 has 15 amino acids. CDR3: CSARDVAGGRTEAFF. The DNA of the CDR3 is TGCAGTGCTAGAGATGTGGCAGGGGGAAGGACTGAAGCTTTCTTT.

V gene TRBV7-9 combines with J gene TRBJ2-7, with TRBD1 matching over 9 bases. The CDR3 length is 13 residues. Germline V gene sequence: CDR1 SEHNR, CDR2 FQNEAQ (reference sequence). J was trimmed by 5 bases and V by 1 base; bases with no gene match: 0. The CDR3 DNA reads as TGTGCCAGCAGCTTAGGGACAGGGGACGAGCAGTACGTC. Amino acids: CASSLGTGDEQYV.

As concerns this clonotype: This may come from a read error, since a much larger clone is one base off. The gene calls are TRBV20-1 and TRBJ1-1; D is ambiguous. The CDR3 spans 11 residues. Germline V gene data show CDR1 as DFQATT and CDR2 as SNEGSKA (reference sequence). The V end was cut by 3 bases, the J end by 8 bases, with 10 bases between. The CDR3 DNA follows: TGCAGTGCTAGGCTAACTACAGAAGCTTTCTTT. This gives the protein CSARLTTEAFF.

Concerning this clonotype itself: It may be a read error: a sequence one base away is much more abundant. This chain's CDR3 is CASQHGVRETQYF. The CDR3 nucleotides read TGCGCCAGCCAACACGGGGTACGGGAGACCCAGTACTTC. The rearrangement uses TRBV5-1 and TRBJ2-5, with D possibly TRBD2 on 5 matching bases. Germline V gene sequence: CDR1 SGHRS, CDR2 YFSETQ. The CDR3 runs 13 residues. Trimming took off 7 bases at V and 5 bases at J, with 15 bases between the two ends. The full variable domain, rest sourced from reference TRBV5-1 and TRBJ2-5, is KAGVTQTPRYLIKTRGQQVTLSCSPISGHRSVSWYQQTPGQGLQFLFEYFSETQRNKGNFPGRFSGRQFSNSRSEMNVSTLELGDSALYLCASQHGVRETQYFGPGTRLLVL.

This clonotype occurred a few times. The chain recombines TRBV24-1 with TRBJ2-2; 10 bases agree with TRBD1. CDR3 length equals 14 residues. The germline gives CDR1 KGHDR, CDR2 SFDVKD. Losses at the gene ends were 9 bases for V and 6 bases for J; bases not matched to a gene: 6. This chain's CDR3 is CATEGTGDAGELFF. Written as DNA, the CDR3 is TGTGCCACCGAAGGGACAGGGGATGCCGGGGAGCTGTTTTTT.

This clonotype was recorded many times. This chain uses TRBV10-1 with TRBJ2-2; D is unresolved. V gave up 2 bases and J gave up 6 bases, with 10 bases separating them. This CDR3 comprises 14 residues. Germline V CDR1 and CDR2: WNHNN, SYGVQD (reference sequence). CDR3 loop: CASSEELGAGELFF. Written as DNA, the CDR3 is TGCGCCAGCAGTGAGGAGCTGGGCGCCGGGGAGCTGTTTTTT.

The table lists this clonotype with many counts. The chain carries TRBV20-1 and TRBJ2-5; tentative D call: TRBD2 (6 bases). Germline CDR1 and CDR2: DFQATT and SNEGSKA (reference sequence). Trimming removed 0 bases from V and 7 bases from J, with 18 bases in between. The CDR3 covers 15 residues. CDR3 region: CSARDPSGEGRTQYF. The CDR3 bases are TGCAGTGCTAGAGATCCGTCGGGAGAGGGGAGGACCCAGTACTTC.

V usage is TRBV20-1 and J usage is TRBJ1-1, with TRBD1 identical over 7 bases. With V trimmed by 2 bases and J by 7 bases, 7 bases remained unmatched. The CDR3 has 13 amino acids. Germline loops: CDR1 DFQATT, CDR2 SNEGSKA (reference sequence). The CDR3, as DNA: TGCAGTGCTAGAAGAGGGGGCGCGGGTGAAGCTTTCTTT. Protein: CSARRGGAGEAFF.

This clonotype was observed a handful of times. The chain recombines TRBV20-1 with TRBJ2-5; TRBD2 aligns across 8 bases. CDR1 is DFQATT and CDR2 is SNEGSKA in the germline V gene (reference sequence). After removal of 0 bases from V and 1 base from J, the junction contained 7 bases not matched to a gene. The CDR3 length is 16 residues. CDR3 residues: CSARDPRGGSQETQYF. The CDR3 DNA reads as TGCAGTGCTAGAGACCCACGGGGGGGGTCCCAAGAGACCCAGTACTTC.

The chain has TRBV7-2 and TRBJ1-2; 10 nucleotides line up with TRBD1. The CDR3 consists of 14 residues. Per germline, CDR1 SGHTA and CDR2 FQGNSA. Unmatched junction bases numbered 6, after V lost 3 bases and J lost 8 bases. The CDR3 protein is CASSLRQGARGYTF. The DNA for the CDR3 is TGTGCCAGCAGCTTGAGACAGGGGGCTCGAGGCTACACCTTC. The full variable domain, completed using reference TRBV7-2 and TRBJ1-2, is GAGVSQSPSNKVTEKGKDVELRCDPISGHTALYWYRQSLGQGLEFLIYFQGNSAPDKSGLPSDRFSAERTGGSVSTLTIQRTQQEDSAVYLCASSLRQGARGYTFGSGTRLTVV.

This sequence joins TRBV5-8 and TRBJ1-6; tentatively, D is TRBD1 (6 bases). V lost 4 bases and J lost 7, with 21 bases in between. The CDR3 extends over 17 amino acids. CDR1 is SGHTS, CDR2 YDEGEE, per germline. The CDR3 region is CASSPHGGTGRNSPLHF. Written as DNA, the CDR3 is TGTGCCAGCAGCCCCCATGGGGGAACAGGGCGAAATTCACCCCTCCACTTT.

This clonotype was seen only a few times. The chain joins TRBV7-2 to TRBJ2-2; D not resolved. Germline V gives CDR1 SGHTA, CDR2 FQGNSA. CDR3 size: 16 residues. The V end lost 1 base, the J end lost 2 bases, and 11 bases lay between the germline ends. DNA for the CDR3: TGTGCCAGCAGCTTAGGGGCAGGTTATAACACCGGGGAGCTGTTTTTT. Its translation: CASSLGAGYNTGELFF.

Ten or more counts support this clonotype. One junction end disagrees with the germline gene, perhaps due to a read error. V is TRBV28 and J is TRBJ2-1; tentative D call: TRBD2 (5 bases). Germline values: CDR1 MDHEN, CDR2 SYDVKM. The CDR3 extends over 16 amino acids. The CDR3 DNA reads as TGTGCCAGCAGTGGCCCAGGACTTCTCTCCTCCAATGAGCAGTTCTTC. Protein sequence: CASSGPGLLSSNEQFF.

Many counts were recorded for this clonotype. CDR3 sequence reads: CASSLRPSDTQYF. CDR3 sequence (DNA): TGTGCCAGCAGCTTAAGGCCCTCAGATACGCAGTATTTT. The rearrangement uses TRBV7-8 and TRBJ2-3; D is unclear. In germline, CDR1 is SGHVS, CDR2 FQNEAQ. V gave up 2 bases and J gave up 4 bases, with 7 bases separating them. The CDR3 runs to 13 residues.

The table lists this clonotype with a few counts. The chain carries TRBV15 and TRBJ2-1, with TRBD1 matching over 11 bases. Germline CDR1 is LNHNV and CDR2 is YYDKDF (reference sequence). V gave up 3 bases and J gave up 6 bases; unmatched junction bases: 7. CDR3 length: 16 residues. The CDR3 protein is CATSSNMGQGVNEQFF. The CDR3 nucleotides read TGTGCCACCAGCAGTAATATGGGACAGGGGGTCAATGAGCAGTTCTTC.

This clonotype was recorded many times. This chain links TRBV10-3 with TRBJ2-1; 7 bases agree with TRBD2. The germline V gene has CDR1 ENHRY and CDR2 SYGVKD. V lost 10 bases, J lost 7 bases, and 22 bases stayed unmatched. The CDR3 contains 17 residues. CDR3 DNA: TGTGCCACCCCAAAGGCAGGGAGGGGATGGTTGGGAAATGAGCAGTTCTTC. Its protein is CATPKAGRGWLGNEQFF.

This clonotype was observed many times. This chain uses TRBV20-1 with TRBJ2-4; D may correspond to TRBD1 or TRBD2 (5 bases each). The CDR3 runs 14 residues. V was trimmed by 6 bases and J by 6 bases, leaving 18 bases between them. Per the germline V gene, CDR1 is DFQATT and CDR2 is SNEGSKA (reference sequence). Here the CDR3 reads CSARGAGNLNIQYF. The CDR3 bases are TGCAGTGCCCGAGGGGCAGGCAACCTAAACATTCAGTACTTC.

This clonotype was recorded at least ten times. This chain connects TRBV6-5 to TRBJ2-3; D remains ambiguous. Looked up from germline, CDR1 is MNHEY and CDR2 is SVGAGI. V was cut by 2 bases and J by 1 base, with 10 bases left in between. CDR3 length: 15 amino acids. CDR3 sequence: CASSYREGGTDTQYF. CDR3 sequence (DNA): TGTGCCAGCAGTTACAGGGAAGGCGGCACAGATACGCAGTATTTT.